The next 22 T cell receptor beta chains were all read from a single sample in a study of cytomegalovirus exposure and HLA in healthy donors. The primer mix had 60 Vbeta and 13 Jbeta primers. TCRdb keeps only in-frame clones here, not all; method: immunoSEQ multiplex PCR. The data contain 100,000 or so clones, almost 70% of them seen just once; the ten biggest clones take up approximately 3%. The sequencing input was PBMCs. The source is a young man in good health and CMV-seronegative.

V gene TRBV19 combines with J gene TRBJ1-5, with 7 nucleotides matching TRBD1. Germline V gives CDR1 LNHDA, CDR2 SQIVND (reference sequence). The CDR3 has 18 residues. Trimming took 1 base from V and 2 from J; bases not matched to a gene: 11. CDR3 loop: CASSIVGQGVVGNQPQHF. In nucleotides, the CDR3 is TGTGCCAGTAGTATAGTAGGGCAGGGGGTTGTTGGCAATCAGCCCCAGCATTTT.

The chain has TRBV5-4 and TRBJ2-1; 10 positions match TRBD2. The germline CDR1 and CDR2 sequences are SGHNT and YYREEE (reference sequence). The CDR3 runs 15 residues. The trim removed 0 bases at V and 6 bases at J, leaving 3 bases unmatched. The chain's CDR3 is CASSLAGTSVNEQFF. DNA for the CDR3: TGTGCCAGCAGCTTGGCCGGGACTAGCGTCAATGAGCAGTTCTTC.

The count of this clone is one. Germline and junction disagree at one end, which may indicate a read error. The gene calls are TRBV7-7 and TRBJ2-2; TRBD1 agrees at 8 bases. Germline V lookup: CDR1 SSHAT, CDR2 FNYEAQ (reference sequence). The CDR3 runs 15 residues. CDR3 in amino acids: CASSRQGILSGELFF. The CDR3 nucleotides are TGTGCTAGCAGCAGACAGGGGATCTTATCCGGGGAGCTGTTTTTT.

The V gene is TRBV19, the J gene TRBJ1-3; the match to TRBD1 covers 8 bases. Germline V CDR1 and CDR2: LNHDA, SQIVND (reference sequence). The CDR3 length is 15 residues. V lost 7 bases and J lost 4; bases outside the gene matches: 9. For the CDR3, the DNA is TGTGCCAGTACCGTTGGACAGGGCACGGGAAACACCATATATTTT. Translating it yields CASTVGQGTGNTIYF.

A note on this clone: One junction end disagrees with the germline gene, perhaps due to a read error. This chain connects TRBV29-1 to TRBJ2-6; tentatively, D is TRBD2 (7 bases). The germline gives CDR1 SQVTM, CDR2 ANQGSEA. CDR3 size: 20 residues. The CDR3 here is CSVEGTSLGSGGSGANGLTF. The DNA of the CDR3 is TGCAGCGTTGAAGGGACTTCGTTAGGTTCGGGGGGCTCTGGGGCCAACGGCCTGACTTTC.

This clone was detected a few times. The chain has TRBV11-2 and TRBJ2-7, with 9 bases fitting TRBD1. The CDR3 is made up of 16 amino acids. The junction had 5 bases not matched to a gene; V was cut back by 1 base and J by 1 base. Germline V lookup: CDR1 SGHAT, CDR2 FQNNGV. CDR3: CASSLVAGTGSYEQYF. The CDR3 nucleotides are TGTGCCAGCAGCTTAGTAGCCGGGACAGGGTCCTACGAGCAGTACTTC.

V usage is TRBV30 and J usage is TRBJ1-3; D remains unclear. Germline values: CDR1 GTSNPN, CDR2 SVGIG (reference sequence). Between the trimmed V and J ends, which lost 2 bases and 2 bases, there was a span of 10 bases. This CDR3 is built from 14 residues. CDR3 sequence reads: CAWSINSAGNTIYF. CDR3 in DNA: TGTGCCTGGAGTATTAACAGTGCTGGAAACACCATATATTTT.

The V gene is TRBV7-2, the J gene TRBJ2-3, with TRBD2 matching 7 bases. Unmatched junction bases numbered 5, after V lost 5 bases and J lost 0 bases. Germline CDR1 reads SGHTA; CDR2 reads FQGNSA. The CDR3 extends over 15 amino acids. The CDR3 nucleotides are TGTGCCAGCAGCCCCGCCGGGGGGAGCACAGATACGCAGTATTTT. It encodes CASSPAGGSTDTQYF.

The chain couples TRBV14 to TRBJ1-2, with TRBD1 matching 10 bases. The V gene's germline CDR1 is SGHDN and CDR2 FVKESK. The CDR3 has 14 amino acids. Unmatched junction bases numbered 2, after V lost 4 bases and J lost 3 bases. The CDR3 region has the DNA TGTGCCAGCAGCCCGGGACAGGGGTACTATGGCTACACCTTC. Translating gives CASSPGQGYYGYTF.

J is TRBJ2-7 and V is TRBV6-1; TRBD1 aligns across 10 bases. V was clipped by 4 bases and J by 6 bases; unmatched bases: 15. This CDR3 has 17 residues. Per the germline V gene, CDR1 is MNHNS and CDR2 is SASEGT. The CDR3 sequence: CASSVRLTGTGVTEQYF. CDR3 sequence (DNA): TGTGCCAGCAGTGTACGCCTTACCGGGACAGGGGTTACCGAGCAGTACTTC.

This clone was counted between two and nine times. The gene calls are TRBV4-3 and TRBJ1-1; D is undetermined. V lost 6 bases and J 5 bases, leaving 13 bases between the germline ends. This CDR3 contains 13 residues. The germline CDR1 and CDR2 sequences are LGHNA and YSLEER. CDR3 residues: CASSLRERTEAFF. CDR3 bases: TGCGCCAGCAGTCTTAGAGAGAGGACTGAAGCTTTCTTT.

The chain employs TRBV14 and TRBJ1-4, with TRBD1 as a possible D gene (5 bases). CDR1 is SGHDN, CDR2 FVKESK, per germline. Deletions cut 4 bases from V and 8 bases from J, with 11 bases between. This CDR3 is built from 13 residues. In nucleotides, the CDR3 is TGTGCCAGCAGCCCGGGACTTAACGAAAAACTGTTTTTT. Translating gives CASSPGLNEKLFF.

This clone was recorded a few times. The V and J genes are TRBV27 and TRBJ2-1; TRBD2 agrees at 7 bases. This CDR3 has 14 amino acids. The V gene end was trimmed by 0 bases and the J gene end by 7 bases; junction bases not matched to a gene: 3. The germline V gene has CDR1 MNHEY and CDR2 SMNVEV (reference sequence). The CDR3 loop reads CASSLSVSGNEQFF. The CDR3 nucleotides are TGTGCCAGCAGTTTATCGGTTAGCGGGAATGAGCAGTTCTTC.

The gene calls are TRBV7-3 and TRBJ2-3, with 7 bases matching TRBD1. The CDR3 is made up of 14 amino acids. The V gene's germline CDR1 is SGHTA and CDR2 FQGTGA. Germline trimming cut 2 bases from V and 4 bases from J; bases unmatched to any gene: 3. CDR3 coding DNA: TGTGCCAGCAGCTTACAAGGGGGCGCAGATACGCAGTATTTT. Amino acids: CASSLQGGADTQYF.

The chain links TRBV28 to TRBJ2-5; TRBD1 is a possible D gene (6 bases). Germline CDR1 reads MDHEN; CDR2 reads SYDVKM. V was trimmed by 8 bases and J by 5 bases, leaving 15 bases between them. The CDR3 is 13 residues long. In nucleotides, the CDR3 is TGTGCCAGCTTAGCAGGGGTCTCGGAGACCCAGTACTTC. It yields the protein CASLAGVSETQYF.

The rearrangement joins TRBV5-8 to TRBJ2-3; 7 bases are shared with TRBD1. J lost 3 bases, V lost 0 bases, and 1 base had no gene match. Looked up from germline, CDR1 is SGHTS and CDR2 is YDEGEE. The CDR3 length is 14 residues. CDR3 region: CASSLDRGTDTQYF. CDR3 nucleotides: TGTGCCAGCAGCTTGGACAGGGGAACAGATACGCAGTATTTT.

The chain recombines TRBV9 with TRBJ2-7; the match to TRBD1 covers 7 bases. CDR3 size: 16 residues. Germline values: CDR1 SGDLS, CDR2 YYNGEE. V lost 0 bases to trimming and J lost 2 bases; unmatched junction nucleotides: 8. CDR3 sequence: CASSVAGTASTYEQYF. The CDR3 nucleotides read TGTGCCAGCAGCGTAGCGGGGACAGCTTCAACCTACGAGCAGTACTTC.

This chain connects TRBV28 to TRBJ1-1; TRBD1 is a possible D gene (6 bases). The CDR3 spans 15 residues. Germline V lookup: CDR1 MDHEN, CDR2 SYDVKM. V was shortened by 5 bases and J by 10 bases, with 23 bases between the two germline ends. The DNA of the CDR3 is TGTGCCAGCAGTCAATATACGGTTTTTAGACAGGCAGCTTTCTTT. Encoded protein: CASSQYTVFRQAAFF. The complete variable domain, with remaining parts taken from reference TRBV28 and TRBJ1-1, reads DVKVTQSSRYLVKRTGEKVFLECVQDMDHENMFWYRQDPGLGLRLIYFSYDVKMKEKGDIPEGYSVSREKKERFSLILESASTNQTSMYLCASSQYTVFRQAAFFGQGTRLTVV.

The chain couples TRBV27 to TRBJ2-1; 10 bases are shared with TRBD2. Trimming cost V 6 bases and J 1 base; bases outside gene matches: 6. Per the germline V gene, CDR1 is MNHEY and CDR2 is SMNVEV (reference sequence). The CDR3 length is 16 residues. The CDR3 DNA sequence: TGTGCCAGCAGGGAGGGACTAGCGAAATCCTACAATGAGCAGTTCTTC. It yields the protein CASREGLAKSYNEQFF.

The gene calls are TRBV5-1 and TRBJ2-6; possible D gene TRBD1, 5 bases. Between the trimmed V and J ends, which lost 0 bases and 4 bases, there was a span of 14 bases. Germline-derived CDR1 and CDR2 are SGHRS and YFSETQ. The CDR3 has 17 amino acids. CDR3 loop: CASSLEGPGWGANVLTF. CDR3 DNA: TGCGCCAGCAGCTTGGAGGGGCCAGGGTGGGGGGCCAACGTCCTGACTTTC.

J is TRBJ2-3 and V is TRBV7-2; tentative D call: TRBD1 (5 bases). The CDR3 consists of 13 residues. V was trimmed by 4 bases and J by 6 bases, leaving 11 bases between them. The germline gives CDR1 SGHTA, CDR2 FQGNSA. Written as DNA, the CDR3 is TGTGCCAGCAGCTCGAACAGGATCGATACGCAGTATTTT. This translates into CASSSNRIDTQYF.

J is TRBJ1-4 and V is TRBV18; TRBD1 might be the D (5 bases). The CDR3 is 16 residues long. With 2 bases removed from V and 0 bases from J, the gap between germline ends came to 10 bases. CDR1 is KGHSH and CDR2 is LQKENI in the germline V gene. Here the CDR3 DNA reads TGTGCCAGCTCACCAACACGGACATCAACTAATGAAAAACTGTTTTTT. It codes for CASSPTRTSTNEKLFF.